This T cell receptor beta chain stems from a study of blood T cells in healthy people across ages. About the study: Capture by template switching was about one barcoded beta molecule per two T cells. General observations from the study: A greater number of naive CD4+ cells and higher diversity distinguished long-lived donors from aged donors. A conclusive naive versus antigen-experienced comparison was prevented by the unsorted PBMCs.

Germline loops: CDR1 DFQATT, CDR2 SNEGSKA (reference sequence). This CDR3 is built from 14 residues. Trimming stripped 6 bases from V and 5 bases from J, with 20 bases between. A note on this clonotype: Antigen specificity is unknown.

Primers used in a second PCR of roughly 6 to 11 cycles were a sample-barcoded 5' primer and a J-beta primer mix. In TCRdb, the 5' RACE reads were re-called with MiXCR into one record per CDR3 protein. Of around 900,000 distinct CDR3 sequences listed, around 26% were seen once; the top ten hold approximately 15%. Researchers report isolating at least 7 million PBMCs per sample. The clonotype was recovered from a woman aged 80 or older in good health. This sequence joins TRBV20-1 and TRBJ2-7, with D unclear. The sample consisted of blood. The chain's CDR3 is CSAIDGTSINEQYF. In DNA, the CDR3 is TGCAGTGCAATCGACGGCACCTCAATCAACGAGCAGTACTTC.